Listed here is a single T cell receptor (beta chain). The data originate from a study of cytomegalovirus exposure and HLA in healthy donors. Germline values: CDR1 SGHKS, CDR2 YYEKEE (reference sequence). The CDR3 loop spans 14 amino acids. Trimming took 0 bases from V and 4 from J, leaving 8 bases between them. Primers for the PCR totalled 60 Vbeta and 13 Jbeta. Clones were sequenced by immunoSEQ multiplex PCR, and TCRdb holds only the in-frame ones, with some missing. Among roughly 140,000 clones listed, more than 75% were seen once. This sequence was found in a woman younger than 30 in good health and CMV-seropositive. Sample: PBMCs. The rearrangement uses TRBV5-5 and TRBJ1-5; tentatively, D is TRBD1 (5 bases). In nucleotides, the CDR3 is TGTGCCAGCAGCTTGGAAGGGGTGAATCAGCCCCAGCATTTT. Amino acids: CASSLEGVNQPQHF.